This TCR beta chain was captured in a study of neurological immune-mediated disorders (dated by TCRdb to the late 2010s). Regarding the complete study: Among the approximately 34 multiple sclerosis patients, some 31 had relapsing-remitting MS and 3 had secondary progressive MS. Peripheral blood TCR-beta repertoires from patients with HTLV-I-associated myelopathy (HAM/TSP), patients with multiple sclerosis, and healthy controls were compared in the study using UMI-based sequencing. Alongside PBMC samples, the set of around 99 TCR-beta libraries contained longitudinal samples, technical triplicates, and paired CD4+ and CD8+ T-cell subsets that had been sorted. The cohort comprised roughly 70 subjects: roughly 15 HAM/TSP patients, around 34 multiple sclerosis patients and approximately 20 healthy controls. General conclusions and limits of the study: Repertoires from 18 of 34 MS patients were grouped by phylogenetic analysis into a cluster of related CDR3 sequences, suggesting a possible repertoire-level signature. TCR clonal expansion was greatest in HAM/TSP patients and smallest in MS patients, who ranked below even healthy controls. The MS cluster was not associated with any clinical or MRI features, and the authors stated that larger cohorts are needed. Expanded clones from different subjects shared no identical CDR3 amino acid sequences, which suggests that TCR-beta repertoires were private in all groups.

To synthesize cDNA, template-switch 5'RACE was performed with a primer carrying a 10-nucleotide random unique molecular identifier so that each TCR transcript was tagged. Each sequencing run produced over 160 million TCR-beta sequences covering 15-18 subjects. The RNeasy kit was used to extract total RNA. Using the KAPA Real-time Library Amplification kit, TCR-beta VDJ regions were amplified with primers for the TCR constant region and the 5'RACE anchor. Sample indexes and Illumina adaptors were added in a first PCR, and a second PCR then increased library yield. After Ampure bead purification, the roughly 650 bp TCR product was size-selected on a 2% E-gel SizeSelection system. Before pooling, library quality was assessed on a Bioanalyzer, concentration was determined with Qubit, and library quantification was performed with the Kapa Library Quantification kit. Paired-end 2 x 150 bp sequencing of the libraries was performed on an Illumina HiSeq 2500. To increase sequence diversity, about 23-30% phiX was spiked into each library pool. On the study's bioinformatics: Quality-filtered reads were processed with the UMI-based MiGEC pipeline, and over 90% of raw TCR sequences were removed by the MiGEC pipeline during error correction. VDJ genes were aligned to IMGT germline references, and clonotypes were defined by unique CDR3 amino acid sequence plus V-J genes. Clonal expansion, Shannon diversity and CDR3 relatedness (CalcPairwiseDistances, ClusterSamples) were evaluated with VDJtools, and phylogenetic trees were built with CLCbio workbench. A clone was classed as expanded if it had 8 or more unique UMIs, a cutoff based on coefficient-of-variation modelling across technical triplicates. Starting from the raw public reads, TCRdb applied fastp trimming at Q25, assembled clones with MiXCR and retained in-frame beta chains. A single entry per CDR3 protein holds the most common genes and DNA from its merged rows. None of the V and J calls come from the authors' own analysis; TCRdb made them. The sample table holds about 82,000 distinct CDR3 sequences, of which 2% to 3% were seen once. The ten biggest clones cover roughly 1.1% of the sample.

The CDR3 spans 12 residues, from the cysteine through the phenylalanine. Only the CDR3 DNA is retained, 36 bases long and in frame from the first base. This clonotype was counted a few times. There is no known antigen for this receptor. A much larger clone is a single base away; this may be a read error. For unsorted PBMC libraries, 2 million PBMCs were used after storage in RNAlater at -80 degrees C until RNA extraction. Multiple sclerosis patients were enrolled in a US clinical protocol under which disease progression was evaluated by magnetic resonance imaging. Peripheral blood underwent Ficoll-Hypaque density gradient centrifugation to isolate PBMCs, which were then cryopreserved in liquid nitrogen.

The sequenced sample was PBMCs. The rearranged chain carries TRBV12-3 or TRBV12-4 and TRBJ2-7, with no confident D gene call. The end of the DNA aligns better with TRBJ2-5, so the J call may be wrong. The source of this sequence is a woman aged 25 to 39 with multiple sclerosis. The DNA is as follows: TGTGCCAGCAGTTCCCCCCCGACGACCCAGTACTTC. The resulting protein is CASSSPPTTQYF.